Here is one T cell receptor (beta chain) with its context. Antigen unknown. This sample was taken from a study of CD4 T cells in relation to SARS-CoV-2 and coronaviruses. Study overall: ViraFEST: approximately 10-day antigen culture of PBMCs, then TCR beta CDR3 sequencing.

Deletions cut 6 bases from V and 7 bases from J, with 17 bases between. The CDR3 has 14 residues. The germline V gene has CDR1 SGHRS and CDR2 YFSETQ. Unexposed donor CD4+ T cells date from about 2011-2018, before the COVID-19 pandemic. The cells were cultured for under twelve days before CD4+ T cells were isolated. As cell numbers allowed, unexposed-donor CD4+ T cells faced SARS-CoV-2 S/N and four cold-coronavirus spikes. The table came from immunoSEQ multiplex PCR; TCRdb's copy has only in-frame clones and leaves some out. In the table there are some 25,000 clones, roughly 81% of which are singletons.

The TCR sequence derives from a human donor in good health. The chain is built from TRBV5-1 and TRBJ2-1, with D perhaps matching TRBD1 (6 bases). The sample taken for sequencing was CD4+ T cells from PBMCs, cultured in vitro. The CDR3 sequence is CASILTIGGNEQFF. CDR3 in DNA: TGCGCCAGCATCCTGACAATAGGGGGAAATGAGCAGTTCTTC.